This T cell receptor (beta chain) derives from a study of immune heterogeneity within non-small cell lung tumors. Study-wide points: Identical dominant CDR3 beta clonotypes were found recurring across a patient's tumor sites, along with site-unique high-frequency clones.

It was with 32 V and 13 J primers that multiplex PCR amplified TCR beta CDR3. TCRdb itself ran the multiplex PCR reads through MiXCR, one entry per CDR3 protein. The table shows 12,000 to 15,000 distinct CDR3 sequences, with around 30% occurring only once. Points on this clonotype: The target antigen is unknown.

Template came from bulk tumor genomic DNA, at 600 ng per sample. Primary tumors were biopsied several times each, far apart, intraoperatively. The study enrolled patients with untreated, newly diagnosed non-small cell lung cancer who underwent curative surgery. This TCR was recovered from a woman aged 50 to 65 with non-small cell lung cancer. Sequencing was carried out using lung tumor tissue.

DNA for the CDR3: TGCAGTGCTATCAGGCAGGGGTCGACAGATACGCAGTATTTT. Its protein is CSAIRQGSTDTQYF. V usage is TRBV20-1 and J usage is TRBJ2-3; D might be TRBD1 (6 bases). This CDR3 is built from 14 residues. Trimming took 4 bases from V and 3 from J, leaving 14 bases between them. Germline V lookup: CDR1 DFQATT, CDR2 SNEGSKA (reference sequence).